This TCR beta chain was sequenced in a study of blood T cells in healthy people across ages (dated by TCRdb to about 2015). Turning to the overall study: Template switching captured roughly one uniquely barcoded TCR beta cDNA molecule per two T cells in model experiments. The study measured age-related changes in TCR beta repertoire diversity using deep sequencing normalized with unique cDNA molecular identifiers. Four age groups were formed from the donors: young (average roughly 16 years), middle-aged (approximately 39), aged (more than 55) and long-lived (82). To avoid experimental bias, donors of different ages were randomly spread across the sequencing lanes. For two donors (one aged 18 to 30 and one aged 80 or older), the study analyzed two additional independent replicas of 1 million unique cDNA reads from the same blood draw. Overall study results and their limits: There was a strong correlation between observed TCR beta diversity and the percentage of naive T cells measured by flow cytometry. The long-lived group showed more naive CD4+ T cells, fewer expanded clones and increased TCR diversity than the aged group, suggesting age selection. Since profiling was done on bulk unsorted PBMCs, naive and antigen-experienced compartments could not be conclusively compared. As age increased, observed TCR beta diversity per million T cells dropped in a roughly linear way, and a significant reduction was already evident by age roughly 40. The CMV infection status of donors was not known, potentially confounding age-related changes in expanded clonotypes. Total diversity estimates from one million sequenced T cells were considered lower bounds and underestimates.

Systemically healthy Caucasian individuals from Russia, 35 to 50 in total and aged about 6 to 95 years, were included as donors. About 9.6 milliliters of peripheral blood were collected from each donor into EDTA-treated Vacutainer tubes. Ficoll-Paque density-gradient centrifugation was used to isolate PBMCs, with at least 6 million obtained per sample. Total RNA was extracted from PBMCs with Trizol reagent, with at least 5 micrograms obtained per sample. Naive CD45RAhigh/CD27high T cell percentages were measured by flow cytometry on a PBMC aliquot from every donor. After removal of 5 bases from V and 11 bases from J, the junction retains 4 bases not matched to a gene. The cysteine opens and the phenylalanine closes a CDR3 of 11 amino acids. Just CDR3 DNA is preserved here, 33 bases in frame from base 1. CDR1 and CDR2, looked up from the germline V gene, are MNHEY and SVGAGI. Comment on this clonotype: Its antigen remains undetermined. The input lacks base qualities; no much larger clone sits a single base away.

Library preparation was by 5' RACE. For sequencing, an Illumina HiSeq 2500 was employed. A second roughly 6 to 12 cycle PCR used a sample-barcoded 5' primer and a J-beta primer mix. A unique molecular identifier was introduced onto each TCR beta cDNA molecule by a template-switch 5' adaptor carrying 12 random nucleotides. At least 2.5 million CDR3-containing paired-end reads were obtained from each sample. All of the RNA was converted into first-strand cDNA using the Mint cDNA synthesis kit, with a TRBC-specific oligonucleotide serving as the primer. All cDNA was treated with uracil-DNA glycosylase and then went through a first 18-cycle PCR with the universal primers M1SS and BC2_uni_R. Turning to the authors' computational methods: For normalization, 1 million high-quality reads, each with a distinct molecular identifier, were randomly selected from each sample. Reads with shared molecular identifiers were discarded instead of being binned into consensus sequences. MiTCR, set to a Q25 quality threshold and the strictest error-elimination algorithm, was used for CDR3 identification, clonotype clustering and error correction. A nonparametric unseen species model with Euler transformation was used to estimate a lower bound on total TCR beta diversity. The public sequencing data were trimmed at Q25 with fastp and processed into clonotypes with MiXCR by TCRdb, which kept only in-frame beta chains. Rows with one shared CDR3 protein collapse into an entry with the most common genes and DNA. The authors' filters were not applied to this entry. The sample profile shows hundreds of thousands of distinct CDR3 sequences; about 46% of them were found once. Of the sample, approximately 18% is held by the ten largest clones.

Sequencing was performed on blood. This TCR derives from a man older than 75 in good health. The chain uses TRBV6-5 and TRBJ1-2; TRBD1 matches 8 bases in the middle. The CDR3 region reads CASSDRDRYTF. Here is the DNA: TGTGCCAGCAGTGACCGGGACAGGTACACCTTC.